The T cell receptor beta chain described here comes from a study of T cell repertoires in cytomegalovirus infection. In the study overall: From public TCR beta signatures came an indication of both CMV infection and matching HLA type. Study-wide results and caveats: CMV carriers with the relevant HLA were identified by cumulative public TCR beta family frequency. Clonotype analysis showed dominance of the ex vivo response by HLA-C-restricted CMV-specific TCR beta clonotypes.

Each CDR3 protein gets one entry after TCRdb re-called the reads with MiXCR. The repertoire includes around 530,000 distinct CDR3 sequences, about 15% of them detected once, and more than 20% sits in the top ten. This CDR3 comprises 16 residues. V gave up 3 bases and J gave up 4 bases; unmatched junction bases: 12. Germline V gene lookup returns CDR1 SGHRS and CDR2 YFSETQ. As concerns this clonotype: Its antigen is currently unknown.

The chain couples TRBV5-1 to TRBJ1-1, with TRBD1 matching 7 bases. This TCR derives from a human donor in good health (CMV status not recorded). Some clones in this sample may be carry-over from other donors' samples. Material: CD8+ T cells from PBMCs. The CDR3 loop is CASSSVRRGGPTEAFF. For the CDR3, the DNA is TGCGCCAGCAGCTCCGTCCGGCGAGGGGGCCCCACTGAAGCTTTCTTT.